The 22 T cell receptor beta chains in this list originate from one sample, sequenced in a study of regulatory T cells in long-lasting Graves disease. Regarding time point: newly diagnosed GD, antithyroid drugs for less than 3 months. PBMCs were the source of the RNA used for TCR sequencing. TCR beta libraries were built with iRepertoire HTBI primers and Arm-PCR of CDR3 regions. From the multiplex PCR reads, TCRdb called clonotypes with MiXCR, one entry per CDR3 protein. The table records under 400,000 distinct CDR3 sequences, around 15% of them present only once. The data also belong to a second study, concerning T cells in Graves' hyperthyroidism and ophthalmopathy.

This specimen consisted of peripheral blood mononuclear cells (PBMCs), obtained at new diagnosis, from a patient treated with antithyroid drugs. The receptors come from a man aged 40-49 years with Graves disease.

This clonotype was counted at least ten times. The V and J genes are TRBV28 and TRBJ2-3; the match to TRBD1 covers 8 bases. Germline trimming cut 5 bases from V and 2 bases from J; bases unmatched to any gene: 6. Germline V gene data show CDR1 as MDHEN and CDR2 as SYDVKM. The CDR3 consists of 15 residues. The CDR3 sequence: CASSARGRYTDTQYF. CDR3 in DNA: TGTGCCAGCAGTGCCAGGGGGCGATACACAGATACGCAGTATTTT. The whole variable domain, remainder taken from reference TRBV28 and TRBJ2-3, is DVKVTQSSRYLVKRTGEKVFLECVQDMDHENMFWYRQDPGLGLRLIYFSYDVKMKEKGDIPEGYSVSREKKERFSLILESASTNQTSMYLCASSARGRYTDTQYFGPGTRLTVL.

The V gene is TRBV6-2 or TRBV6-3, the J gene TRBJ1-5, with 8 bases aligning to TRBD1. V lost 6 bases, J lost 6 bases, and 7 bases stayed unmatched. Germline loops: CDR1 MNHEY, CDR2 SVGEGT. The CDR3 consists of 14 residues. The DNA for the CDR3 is TGTGCCAGCAGACCGACAGGGGTAGGTCAGCCCCAGCATTTT. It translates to CASRPTGVGQPQHF.

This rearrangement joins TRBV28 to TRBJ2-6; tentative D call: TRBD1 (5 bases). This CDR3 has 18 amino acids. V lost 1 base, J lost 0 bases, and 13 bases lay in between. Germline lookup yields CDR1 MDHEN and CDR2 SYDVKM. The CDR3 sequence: CASSLFQGLISGANVLTF. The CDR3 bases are TGTGCCAGCAGTTTATTTCAGGGCCTCATCTCTGGGGCCAACGTCCTGACTTTC. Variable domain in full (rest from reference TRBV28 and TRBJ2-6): DVKVTQSSRYLVKRTGEKVFLECVQDMDHENMFWYRQDPGLGLRLIYFSYDVKMKEKGDIPEGYSVSREKKERFSLILESASTNQTSMYLCASSLFQGLISGANVLTFGAGSRLTVL.

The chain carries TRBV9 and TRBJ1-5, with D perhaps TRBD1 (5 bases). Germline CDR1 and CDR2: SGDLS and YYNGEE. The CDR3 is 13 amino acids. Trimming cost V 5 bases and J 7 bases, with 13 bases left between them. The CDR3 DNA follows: TGTGCCAGCAGTTTAAATCCAGGGCAGCCCCAGCATTTT. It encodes CASSLNPGQPQHF.

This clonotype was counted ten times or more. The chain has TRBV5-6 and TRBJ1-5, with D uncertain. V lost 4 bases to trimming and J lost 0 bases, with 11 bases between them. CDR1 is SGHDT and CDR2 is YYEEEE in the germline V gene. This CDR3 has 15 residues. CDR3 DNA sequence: TGTGCCAGCAGCCAAAAGGACGGTAGCAATCAGCCCCAGCATTTT. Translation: CASSQKDGSNQPQHF.

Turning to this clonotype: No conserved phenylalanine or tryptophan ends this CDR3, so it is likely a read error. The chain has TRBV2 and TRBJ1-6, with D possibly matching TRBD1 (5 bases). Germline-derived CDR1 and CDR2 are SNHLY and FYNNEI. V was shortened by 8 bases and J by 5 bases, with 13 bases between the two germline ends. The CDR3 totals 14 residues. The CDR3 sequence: CASRAGTDNSPLHL. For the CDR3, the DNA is TGTGCCAGCCGGGCTGGGACGGATAATTCACCCCTCCACCTT.

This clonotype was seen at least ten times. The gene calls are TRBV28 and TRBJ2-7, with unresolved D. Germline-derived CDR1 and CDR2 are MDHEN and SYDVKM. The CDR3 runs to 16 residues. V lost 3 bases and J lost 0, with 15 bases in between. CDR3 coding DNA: TGTGCCAGCAGTTTTTTAGGCAGGCCAAACTCCTACGAGCAGTACTTC. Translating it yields CASSFLGRPNSYEQYF.

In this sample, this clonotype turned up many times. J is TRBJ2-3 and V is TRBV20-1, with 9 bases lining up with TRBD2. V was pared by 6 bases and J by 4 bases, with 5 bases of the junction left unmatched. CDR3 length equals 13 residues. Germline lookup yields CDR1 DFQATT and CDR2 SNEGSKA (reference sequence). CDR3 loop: CSAPRGGADTQYF. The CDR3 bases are TGCAGTGCCCCCCGCGGGGGGGCAGATACGCAGTATTTT.

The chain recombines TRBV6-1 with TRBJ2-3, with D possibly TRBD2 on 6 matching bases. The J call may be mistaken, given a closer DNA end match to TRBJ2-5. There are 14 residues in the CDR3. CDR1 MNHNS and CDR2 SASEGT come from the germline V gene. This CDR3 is CASSLRDSGGTQYF. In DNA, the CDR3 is TGTGCCAGCAGCCTTAGGGACTCGGGTGGGACCCAGTACTTC.

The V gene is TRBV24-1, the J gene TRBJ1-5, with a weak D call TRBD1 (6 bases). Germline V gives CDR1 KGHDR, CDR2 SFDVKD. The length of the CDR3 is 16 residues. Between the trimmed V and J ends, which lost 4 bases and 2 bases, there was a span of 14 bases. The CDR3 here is CATSENQGYGNQPQHF. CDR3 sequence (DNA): TGTGCCACCAGTGAAAATCAGGGGTATGGCAATCAGCCCCAGCATTTT.

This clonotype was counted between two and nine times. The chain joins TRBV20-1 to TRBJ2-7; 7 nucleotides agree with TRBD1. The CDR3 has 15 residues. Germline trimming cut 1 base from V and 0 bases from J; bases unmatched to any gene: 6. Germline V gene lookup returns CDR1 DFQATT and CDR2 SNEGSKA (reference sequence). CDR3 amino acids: CSARVMGDSSYEQYF. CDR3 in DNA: TGCAGTGCTAGAGTAATGGGGGACAGCTCCTACGAGCAGTACTTC.

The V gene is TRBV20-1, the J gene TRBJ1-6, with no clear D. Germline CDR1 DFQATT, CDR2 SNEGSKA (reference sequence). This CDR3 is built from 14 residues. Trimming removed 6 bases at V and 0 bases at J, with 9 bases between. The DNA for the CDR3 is TGCAGTGCCTCGGATCGCTCCTATAATTCACCCCTCCACTTT. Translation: CSASDRSYNSPLHF.

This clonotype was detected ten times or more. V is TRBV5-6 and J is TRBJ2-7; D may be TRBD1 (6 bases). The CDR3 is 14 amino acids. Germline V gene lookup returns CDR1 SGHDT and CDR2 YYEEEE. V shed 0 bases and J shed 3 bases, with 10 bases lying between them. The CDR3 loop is CASSLGQGHYEQYF. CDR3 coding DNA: TGTGCCAGCAGCTTGGGGCAGGGACACTACGAGCAGTACTTC.

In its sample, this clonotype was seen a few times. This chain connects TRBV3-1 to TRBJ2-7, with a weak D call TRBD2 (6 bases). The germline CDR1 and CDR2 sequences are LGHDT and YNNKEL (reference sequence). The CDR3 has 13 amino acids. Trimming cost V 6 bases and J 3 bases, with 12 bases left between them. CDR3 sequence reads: CASRPTGVYEQYF. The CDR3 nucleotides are TGTGCCAGCAGACCTACGGGGGTCTACGAGCAGTACTTC.

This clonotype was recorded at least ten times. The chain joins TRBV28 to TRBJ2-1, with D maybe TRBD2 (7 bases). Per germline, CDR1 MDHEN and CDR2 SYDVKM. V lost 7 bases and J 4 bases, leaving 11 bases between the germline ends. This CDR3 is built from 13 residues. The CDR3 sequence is CASKGGWYNEQFF. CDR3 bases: TGTGCCAGCAAGGGGGGGTGGTACAATGAGCAGTTCTTC. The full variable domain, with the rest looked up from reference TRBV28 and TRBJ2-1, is DVKVTQSSRYLVKRTGEKVFLECVQDMDHENMFWYRQDPGLGLRLIYFSYDVKMKEKGDIPEGYSVSREKKERFSLILESASTNQTSMYLCASKGGWYNEQFFGPGTRLTVL.

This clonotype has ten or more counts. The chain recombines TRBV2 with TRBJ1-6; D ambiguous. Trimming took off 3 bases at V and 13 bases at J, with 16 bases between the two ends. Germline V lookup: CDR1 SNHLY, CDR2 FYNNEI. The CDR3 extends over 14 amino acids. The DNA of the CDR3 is TGTGCCAGCAGTGACTTGGGAGGGCTAGGGCCCCTCCACTTT. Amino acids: CASSDLGGLGPLHF. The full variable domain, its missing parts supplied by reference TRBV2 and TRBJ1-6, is EPEVTQTPSHQVTQMGQEVILRCVPISNHLYFYWYRQILGQKVEFLVSFYNNEISEKSEIFDDQFSVERPDGSNFTLKIRSTKLEDSAMYFCASSDLGGLGPLHFGNGTRLTVT.

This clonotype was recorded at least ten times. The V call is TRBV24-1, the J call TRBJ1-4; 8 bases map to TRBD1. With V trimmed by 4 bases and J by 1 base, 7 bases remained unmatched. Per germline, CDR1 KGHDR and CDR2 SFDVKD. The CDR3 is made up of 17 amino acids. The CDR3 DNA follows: TGTGCCACCAGTGAGGCAGGGGGCAGGGGAACTAATGAAAAACTGTTTTTT. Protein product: CATSEAGGRGTNEKLFF.

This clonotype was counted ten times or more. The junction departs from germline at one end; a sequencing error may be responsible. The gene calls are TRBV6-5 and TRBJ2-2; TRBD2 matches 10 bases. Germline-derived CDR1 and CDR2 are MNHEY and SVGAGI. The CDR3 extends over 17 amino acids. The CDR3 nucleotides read TGTGCCAGCACTTACCCTGGACTAGCGGATAACACCGGGGAGCTGTTTTTT. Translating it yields CASTYPGLADNTGELFF.

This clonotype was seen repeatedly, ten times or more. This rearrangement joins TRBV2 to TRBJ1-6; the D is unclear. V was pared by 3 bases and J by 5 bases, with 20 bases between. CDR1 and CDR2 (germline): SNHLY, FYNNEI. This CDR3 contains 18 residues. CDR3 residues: CASSDPGQSALNNSPLHF. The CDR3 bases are TGTGCCAGCAGTGACCCGGGCCAGTCCGCCCTGAATAATTCACCCCTCCACTTT. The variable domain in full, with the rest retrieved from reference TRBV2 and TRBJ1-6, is EPEVTQTPSHQVTQMGQEVILRCVPISNHLYFYWYRQILGQKVEFLVSFYNNEISEKSEIFDDQFSVERPDGSNFTLKIRSTKLEDSAMYFCASSDPGQSALNNSPLHFGNGTRLTVT.

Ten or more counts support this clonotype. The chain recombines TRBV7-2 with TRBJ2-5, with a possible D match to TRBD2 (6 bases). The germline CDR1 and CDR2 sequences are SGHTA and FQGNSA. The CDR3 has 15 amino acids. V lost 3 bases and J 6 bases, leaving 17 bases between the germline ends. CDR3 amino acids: CASSLSAGPGKTQYF. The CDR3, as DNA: TGTGCCAGCAGCTTGTCTGCGGGACCAGGGAAGACCCAGTACTTC.

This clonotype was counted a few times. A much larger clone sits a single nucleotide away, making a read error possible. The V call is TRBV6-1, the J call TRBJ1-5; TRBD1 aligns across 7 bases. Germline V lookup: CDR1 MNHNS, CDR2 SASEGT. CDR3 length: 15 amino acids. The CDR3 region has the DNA TGTGCCAGCAGTGAAGGACAGGGATGGTTACAGCTCCAGCATTTT. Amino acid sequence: CASSEGQGWLQLQHF.

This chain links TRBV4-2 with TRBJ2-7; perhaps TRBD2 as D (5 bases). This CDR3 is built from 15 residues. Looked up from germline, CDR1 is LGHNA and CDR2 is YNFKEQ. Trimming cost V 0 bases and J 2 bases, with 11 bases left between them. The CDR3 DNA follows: TGTGCCAGCAGCCAAGAAATGACGGGAACCTACGAGCAGTACTTC. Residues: CASSQEMTGTYEQYF.